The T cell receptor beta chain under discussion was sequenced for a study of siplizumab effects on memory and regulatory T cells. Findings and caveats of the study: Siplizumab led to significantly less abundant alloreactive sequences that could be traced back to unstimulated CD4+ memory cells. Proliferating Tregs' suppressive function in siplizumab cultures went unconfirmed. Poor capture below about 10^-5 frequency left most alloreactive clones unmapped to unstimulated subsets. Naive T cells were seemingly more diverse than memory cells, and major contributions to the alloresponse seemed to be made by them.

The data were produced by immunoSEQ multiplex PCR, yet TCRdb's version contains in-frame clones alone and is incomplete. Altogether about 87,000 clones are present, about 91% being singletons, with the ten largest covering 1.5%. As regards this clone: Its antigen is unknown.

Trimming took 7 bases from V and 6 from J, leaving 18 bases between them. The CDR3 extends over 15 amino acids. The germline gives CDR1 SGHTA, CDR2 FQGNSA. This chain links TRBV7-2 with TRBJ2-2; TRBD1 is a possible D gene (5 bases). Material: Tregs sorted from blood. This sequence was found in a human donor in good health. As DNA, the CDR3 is TGTGCCAGCAACCACATAGGGGCTGTGCCCGGGGAGCTGTTTTTT. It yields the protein CASNHIGAVPGELFF.